Below are 13 T cell receptor beta chains sequenced from a single sample in a study of beta chain features in type 1 diabetes. Study-wide points: Within each of all four CD4+ subsets, Type 1 diabetes patients had TCRB CDR3s that were moderately but significantly shorter.

For these receptors, no antigen is known. Expressed TCRB transcripts were sequenced because the isolated RNA had all been reverse transcribed beforehand. TCRdb's table, derived via immunoSEQ multiplex PCR, lists solely in-frame clones and lacks some. This sample has a few hundred thousand clones, with roughly a quarter found just once. Sequences were obtained from naive CD4+ T cells from blood. Every receptor here comes from a woman in her 30s with type 1 diabetes.

This clone was detected only a few times. V gene TRBV5-1 combines with J gene TRBJ2-2; D is perhaps TRBD2 (5 bases). V was shortened by 7 bases and J by 5 bases, with 12 bases between the two germline ends. Germline CDR1 and CDR2: SGHRS and YFSETQ. This CDR3 comprises 13 residues. The CDR3 spells CASLREGTGELFF. The CDR3 nucleotides read TGCGCCAGCCTACGGGAAGGGACCGGGGAGCTGTTTTTT.

V usage is TRBV9 and J usage is TRBJ2-1; 10 nucleotides agree with TRBD1. The germline gives CDR1 SGDLS, CDR2 YYNGEE. Trimming at V came to 7 bases and at J to 9 bases, leaving 16 bases not matched to a gene. This CDR3 is 16 amino acids long. The CDR3 coding sequence is TGTGCCAGCGGTAAAATGACAGGGGGCTCAACGGTTGAGCAGTTCTTC. It codes for CASGKMTGGSTVEQFF.

This chain links TRBV28 with TRBJ2-2, with 8 bases lining up with TRBD1. V lost 9 bases, J lost 8 bases, and 5 bases stayed unmatched. The CDR3 contains 12 residues. Germline V lookup: CDR1 MDHEN, CDR2 SYDVKM. The CDR3 DNA is TGTGCCAGTCAGGGGGCACGGGGGGAGCTGTTTTTT. Its translation is CASQGARGELFF.

This clone was counted only a few times. The chain recombines TRBV30 with TRBJ2-3, with 7 bases that match TRBD1. V was clipped by 4 bases and J by 5 bases; unmatched bases: 9. Germline lookup yields CDR1 GTSNPN and CDR2 SVGIG (reference sequence). This CDR3 comprises 14 residues. CDR3 in amino acids: CAWKGAGRGDTQYF. The CDR3 DNA is TGTGCCTGGAAGGGGGCAGGGCGAGGAGATACGCAGTATTTT.

This clone was detected only a few times. This chain uses TRBV4-1 with TRBJ2-7; TRBD2 aligns across 10 bases. V lost 3 bases and J lost 4; bases outside the gene matches: 12. There are 17 residues in the CDR3. Germline assignment: CDR1 MGHRA and CDR2 YSYEKL. CDR3 in amino acids: CASSHVQSGRAVYEQYF. CDR3 coding DNA: TGCGCCAGCAGCCACGTTCAAAGCGGGAGGGCCGTGTACGAGCAGTACTTC.

The chain employs TRBV28 and TRBJ2-7, with D possibly being TRBD2 (6 bases). Per germline, CDR1 MDHEN and CDR2 SYDVKM. The CDR3 extends over 13 amino acids. V was trimmed by 3 bases and J by 5 bases, leaving 11 bases between them. Here the CDR3 DNA reads TGTGCCAGCAGTTTGACTAGGAAGAACGAGCAGTACTTC. Its protein product is CASSLTRKNEQYF.

DNA for the CDR3: TGCAGCGTTGCCGGGACAGGGTTTACGAACACTGAAGCTTTCTTT. This sequence encodes CSVAGTGFTNTEAFF. The J gene is TRBJ1-1, the V gene TRBV29-1; 9 bases align to TRBD1. Germline trimming cut 4 bases from V and 1 base from J; bases unmatched to any gene: 7. Germline CDR1 SQVTM, CDR2 ANQGSEA. The CDR3 sequence is 15 residues long.

V gene TRBV6-1 combines with J gene TRBJ1-1, with TRBD1 as a possible D gene (6 bases). The V gene's germline CDR1 is MNHNS and CDR2 SASEGT. Trimming removed 5 bases from V and 5 bases from J, with 15 bases in between. This CDR3 comprises 14 residues. CDR3 region: CASSPIPGTTEAFF. CDR3 nucleotide sequence: TGTGCCAGCAGTCCCATCCCGGGGACAACTGAAGCTTTCTTT.

This clone has a handful of counts. V is TRBV11-1 and J is TRBJ2-2; D gene uncertain. From germline, CDR1 is SGHAT and CDR2 FQDESV (reference sequence). Between the trimmed V and J ends, which lost 3 bases and 6 bases, there was a span of 11 bases. The CDR3 contains 14 residues. CDR3 residues: CASSFRSGAGELFF. The DNA of the CDR3 is TGTGCCAGCAGCTTCCGTTCGGGTGCCGGGGAGCTGTTTTTT.

The chain links TRBV5-1 to TRBJ2-7; TRBD2 is a possible D gene (6 bases). CDR3 length: 14 amino acids. CDR1 is SGHRS and CDR2 is YFSETQ in the germline V gene. V dropped 0 bases and J dropped 2 bases, with 9 bases sitting between them. The CDR3 loop reads CASSLGGDTYEQYF. CDR3 nucleotides: TGCGCCAGCAGCTTGGGGGGGGATACCTACGAGCAGTACTTC.

This chain joins TRBV11-2 and TRBJ2-5, with TRBD2 identical over 14 bases. The V and J ends lost 5 bases and 4 bases, in that order; junction bases with no gene match: 0. Germline-derived CDR1 and CDR2 are SGHAT and FQNNGV. The CDR3 is 14 residues long. The CDR3 region has the DNA TGTGCCAGCAGCGGACTAGCGGGAGGAGAGACCCAGTACTTC. Translation: CASSGLAGGETQYF.

This clone was observed a few times. Written as DNA, the CDR3 is TGTGCCAGTAGTATAGCGGGATCCAGCTACGAGCAGTACTTC. Translated: CASSIAGSSYEQYF. V gene TRBV19 combines with J gene TRBJ2-7, with D perhaps TRBD2 (5 bases). The CDR3 is made up of 14 amino acids. Trimming pared 1 base from V and 3 bases from J, leaving 10 bases between. Germline CDR1 LNHDA, CDR2 SQIVND (reference sequence). Full variable domain (rest looked up from reference TRBV19 and TRBJ2-7): DGGITQSPKYLFRKEGQNVTLSCEQNLNHDAMYWYRQDPGQGLRLIYYSQIVNDFQKGDIAEGYSVSREKKESFPLTVTSAQKNPTAFYLCASSIAGSSYEQYFGPGTRLTVT.

The CDR3 loop reads CSVRRGSGRARYGELFF. In nucleotides, the CDR3 is TGCAGCGTTCGCCGGGGGAGCGGGAGGGCCCGTTACGGGGAGCTGTTTTTT. This chain links TRBV29-1 with TRBJ2-2; 10 nucleotides align to TRBD2. The CDR3 extends over 17 amino acids. Germline loops: CDR1 SQVTM, CDR2 ANQGSEA. Trimming removed 5 bases from V and 7 bases from J; junction bases left unmatched: 16.